Described below is a single TCR beta chain sequence and its context. No cognate antigen has been identified for it. No base qualities exist here, and no much larger clone lies one base off it. CDR1 and CDR2 are drawn from the germline V gene: MDHEN, SYDVKM. The CDR3 numbers 14 residues from cysteine through phenylalanine. The CDR3 DNA has 42 bases and is translated from base 1. The V end loses 3 bases and the J end loses 10 bases, and a stretch of 13 bases separates them. Patients with a history of autoimmune disease or receiving systemic immunosuppression were excluded from the trial. In every dose cohort, peripheral blood was drawn for TCR sequencing at baseline, cycle 4 day 1, and cycle 7 day 1. Samples came from an open-label, multicenter, first-in-human phase I dose-escalation trial of ivuxolimab. Adults with locally advanced or metastatic head and neck squamous cell, hepatocellular, melanoma or renal cell carcinoma were enrolled in the trial. Before TCR sequencing, CD4+ and CD8+ T cells were separately sorted from peripheral blood.

The data were obtained in a study of OX40 agonist ivuxolimab in advanced cancers. In the study overall: Ivuxolimab, which targeted the costimulatory receptor OX40 (CD134), was an agonistic, fully human IgG2 monoclonal antibody. Intravenous ivuxolimab was administered to patients every 2 weeks at six dose levels: 0.01, 0.1, 0.3, 1.5, 3 and 10 mg/kg. Of the roughly 51 patients in dose escalation, about 20 had hepatocellular carcinoma, about 15 had melanoma, 9 had renal cell carcinoma and 9 had head and neck cancer. A male proportion of about 79% and a mean age of about 60 years, ranging from roughly 23 to 79, were recorded for the dose-escalation cohort. Prior anti-PD-1, anti-PD-L1 or anti-CTLA-4 therapy was permitted, and approximately 39% of dose-escalation patients had received checkpoint inhibitors. Partial responses occurred in three dose-escalation patients, of whom one had hepatocellular carcinoma and two had cutaneous melanoma. The point of sequencing TCRbeta in the periphery was to test whether ivuxolimab changed TCR sequence diversity and drove clonal T-cell expansion. The paper describes the monotherapy dose-escalation part (N ≈ 49 patients) of the phase I trial of ivuxolimab.

Genomic DNA was isolated from the sorted cells so that the TCRbeta CDR3 region could be sequenced. The immunoSEQ Assay was used to sequence the TCRbeta CDR3 regions. Imported from immuneACCESS, the table was reduced by TCRdb to in-frame sequences with V and J called. These copies leave out some clones; in studies compared against another copy, an unresolved V gene accounts for under half, and the cause of the remainder is not known. The sample table records tens of thousands of clones; approximately 90% of these occur just once. Clones ranked in the top ten supply around 29% of the sample. The research as a whole found: Antigen specificity was not determined for the clonally expanded peripheral T cells. Partial responders in the 0.1-3.0 mg/kg groups had among the lowest normalized peripheral clonal expansion, especially among CD8+ T cells. Clonal expansion of both CD4+ and CD8+ blood T cells was observed from baseline to week 6 at doses 0.1 to 3.0 mg/kg. After ivuxolimab, expanded clones were on average more numerous among CD8+ T cells than among CD4+ T cells. Low levels of normalized T-cell clonal expansion were also seen in some patients who did not respond.

The receptor was derived from an adult with an advanced solid tumor such as melanoma, head and neck, liver or kidney cancer. The chain employs TRBV28 and TRBJ1-6, with no D gene named confidently. The sequences come from CD4+ or CD8+ T cells sorted from blood, collected in a trial of the OX40 agonist ivuxolimab. The CDR3 protein is CASSFRSGSSPLHF. Read as DNA, the sequence is TGTGCCAGCAGTTTTCGTTCGGGGTCATCACCCCTCCACTTT.